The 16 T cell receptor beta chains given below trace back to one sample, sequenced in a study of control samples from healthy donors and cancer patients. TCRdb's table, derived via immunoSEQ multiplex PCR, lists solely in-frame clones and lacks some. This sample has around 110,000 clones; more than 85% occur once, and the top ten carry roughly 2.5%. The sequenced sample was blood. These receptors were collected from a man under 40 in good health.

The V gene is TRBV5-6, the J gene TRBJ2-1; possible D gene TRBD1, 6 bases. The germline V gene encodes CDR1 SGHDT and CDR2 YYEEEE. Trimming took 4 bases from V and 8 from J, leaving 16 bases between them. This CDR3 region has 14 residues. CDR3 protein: CASSPGGPLDEQFF. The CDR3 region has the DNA TGTGCCAGCAGCCCTGGGGGCCCCTTAGATGAGCAGTTCTTC. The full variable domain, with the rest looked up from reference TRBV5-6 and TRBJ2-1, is DAGVTQSPTHLIKTRGQQVTLRCSPKSGHDTVSWYQQALGQGPQFIFQYYEEEERQRGNFPDRFSGHQFPNYSSELNVNALLLGDSALYLCASSPGGPLDEQFFGPGTRLTVL.

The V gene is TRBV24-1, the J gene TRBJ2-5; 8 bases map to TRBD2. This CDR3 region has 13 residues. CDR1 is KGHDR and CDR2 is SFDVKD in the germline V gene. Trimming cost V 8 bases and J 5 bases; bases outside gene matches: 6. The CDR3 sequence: CATKPSGSETQYF. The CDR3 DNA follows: TGTGCCACCAAGCCCAGCGGGAGCGAGACCCAGTACTTC.

CDR3 sequence (DNA): TGTGCCAGCAGCATTAGAGGAGCCAGTTCCTATGGCTACACCTTC. Residues: CASSIRGASSYGYTF. This chain links TRBV7-2 with TRBJ1-2; D call uncertain. Trimming cost V 5 bases and J 4 bases, with 17 bases left between them. The CDR3 runs 15 residues. Germline CDR1 and CDR2: SGHTA and FQGNSA. The full variable domain, in which reference TRBV7-2 and TRBJ1-2 provide the parts outside the CDR3, is GAGVSQSPSNKVTEKGKDVELRCDPISGHTALYWYRQSLGQGLEFLIYFQGNSAPDKSGLPSDRFSAERTGGSVSTLTIQRTQQEDSAVYLCASSIRGASSYGYTFGSGTRLTVV.

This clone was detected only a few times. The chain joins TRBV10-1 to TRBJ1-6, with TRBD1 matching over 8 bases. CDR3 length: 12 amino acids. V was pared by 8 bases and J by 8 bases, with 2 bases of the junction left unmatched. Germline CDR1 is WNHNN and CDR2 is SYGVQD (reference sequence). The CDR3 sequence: CASGQGDSPLHF. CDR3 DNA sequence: TGCGCCAGCGGACAGGGTGATTCACCCCTCCACTTT.

The CDR3 protein is CASSPPEGEGGTGELFF. The CDR3 DNA sequence: TGTGCCAGCAGCCCTCCAGAGGGGGAGGGAGGTACCGGGGAGCTGTTTTTT. This chain connects TRBV11-3 to TRBJ2-2; possible D gene TRBD2, 7 bases. Germline lookup yields CDR1 SGHNT and CDR2 YENEEA. The V end lost 5 bases, the J end lost 5 bases, and 21 bases lay between the germline ends. This CDR3 has 17 amino acids.

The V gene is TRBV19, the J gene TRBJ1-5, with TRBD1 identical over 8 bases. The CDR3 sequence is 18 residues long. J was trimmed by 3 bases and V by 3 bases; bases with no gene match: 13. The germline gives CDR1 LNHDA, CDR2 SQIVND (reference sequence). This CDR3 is CASSIAGGGSKSNQPQHF. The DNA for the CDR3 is TGTGCCAGTAGTATTGCAGGGGGCGGGTCGAAATCCAATCAGCCCCAGCATTTT.

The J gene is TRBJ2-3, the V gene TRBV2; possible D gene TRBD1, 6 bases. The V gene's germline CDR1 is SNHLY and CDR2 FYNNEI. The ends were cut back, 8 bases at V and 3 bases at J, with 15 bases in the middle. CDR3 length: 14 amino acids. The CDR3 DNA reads TGTGCCAGCCGAGAACAGGGTATGACAGATACGCAGTATTTT. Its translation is CASREQGMTDTQYF.

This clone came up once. Here the CDR3 DNA reads TGTGCCAGCAGCTTTGTGGAAAGCTCCTACGAGCAGTACTTC. This encodes CASSFVESSYEQYF. The chain employs TRBV5-6 and TRBJ2-7; D call uncertain. CDR3 length: 14 amino acids. CDR1 and CDR2 (germline): SGHDT, YYEEEE. V was shortened by 2 bases and J by 0 bases, with 9 bases between the two germline ends. The full variable domain, completed using reference TRBV5-6 and TRBJ2-7, is DAGVTQSPTHLIKTRGQQVTLRCSPKSGHDTVSWYQQALGQGPQFIFQYYEEEERQRGNFPDRFSGHQFPNYSSELNVNALLLGDSALYLCASSFVESSYEQYFGPGTRLTVT.

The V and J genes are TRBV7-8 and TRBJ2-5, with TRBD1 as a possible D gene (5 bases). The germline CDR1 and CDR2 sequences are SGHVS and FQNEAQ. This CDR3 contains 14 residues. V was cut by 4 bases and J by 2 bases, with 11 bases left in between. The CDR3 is CASSSRQTQETQYF. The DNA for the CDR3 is TGTGCCAGCAGCTCCCGACAGACTCAAGAGACCCAGTACTTC.

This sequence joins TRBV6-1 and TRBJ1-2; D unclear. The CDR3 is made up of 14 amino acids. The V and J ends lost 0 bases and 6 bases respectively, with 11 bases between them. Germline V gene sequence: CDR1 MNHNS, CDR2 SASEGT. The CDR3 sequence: CASSEARGIDGYTF. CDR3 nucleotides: TGTGCCAGCAGTGAAGCGCGAGGAATAGATGGCTACACCTTC.

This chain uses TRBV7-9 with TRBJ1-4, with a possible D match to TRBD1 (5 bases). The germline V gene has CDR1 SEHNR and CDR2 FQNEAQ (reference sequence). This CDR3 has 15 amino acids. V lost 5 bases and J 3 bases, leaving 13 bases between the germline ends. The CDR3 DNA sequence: TGTGCCAGCAGCGCATCCGGGACGGCTAATGAAAAACTGTTTTTT. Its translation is CASSASGTANEKLFF.

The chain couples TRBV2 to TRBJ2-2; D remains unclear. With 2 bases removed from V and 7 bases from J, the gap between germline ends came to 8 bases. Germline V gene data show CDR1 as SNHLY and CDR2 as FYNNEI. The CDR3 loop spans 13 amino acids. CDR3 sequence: CASSEILYGELFF. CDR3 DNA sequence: TGTGCCAGCAGTGAAATTCTTTACGGGGAGCTGTTTTTT. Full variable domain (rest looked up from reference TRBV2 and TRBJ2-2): EPEVTQTPSHQVTQMGQEVILRCVPISNHLYFYWYRQILGQKVEFLVSFYNNEISEKSEIFDDQFSVERPDGSNFTLKIRSTKLEDSAMYFCASSEILYGELFFGEGSRLTVL.

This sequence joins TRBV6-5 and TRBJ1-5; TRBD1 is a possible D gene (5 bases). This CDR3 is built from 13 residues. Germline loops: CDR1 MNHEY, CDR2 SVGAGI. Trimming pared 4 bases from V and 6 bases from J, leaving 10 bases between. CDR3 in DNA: TGTGCCAGCAGTTCTGATAGGGGTCAGCCCCAGCATTTT. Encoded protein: CASSSDRGQPQHF.

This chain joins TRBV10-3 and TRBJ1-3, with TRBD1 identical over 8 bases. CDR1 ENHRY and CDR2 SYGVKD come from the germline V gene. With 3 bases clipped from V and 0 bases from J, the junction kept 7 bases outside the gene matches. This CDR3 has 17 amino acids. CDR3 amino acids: CAISDRGQGYSGNTIYF. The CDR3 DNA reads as TGTGCCATCAGTGACCGTGGACAGGGATACTCTGGAAACACCATATATTTT.

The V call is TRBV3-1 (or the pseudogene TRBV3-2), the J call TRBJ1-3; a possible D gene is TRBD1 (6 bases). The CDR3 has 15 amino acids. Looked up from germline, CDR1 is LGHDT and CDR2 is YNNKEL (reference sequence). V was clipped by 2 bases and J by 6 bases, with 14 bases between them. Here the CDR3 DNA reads TGTGCCAGCAGCCAAAGGACAGTGGGTACAAACACCATATATTTT. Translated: CASSQRTVGTNTIYF.

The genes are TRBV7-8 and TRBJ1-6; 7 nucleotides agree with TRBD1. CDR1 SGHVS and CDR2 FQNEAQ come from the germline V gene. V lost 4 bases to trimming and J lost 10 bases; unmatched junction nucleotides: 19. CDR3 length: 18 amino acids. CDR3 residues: CASSSPGGGLMGESPLHF. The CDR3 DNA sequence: TGTGCCAGCAGCTCTCCCGGAGGGGGCCTAATGGGAGAATCACCCCTCCACTTT.